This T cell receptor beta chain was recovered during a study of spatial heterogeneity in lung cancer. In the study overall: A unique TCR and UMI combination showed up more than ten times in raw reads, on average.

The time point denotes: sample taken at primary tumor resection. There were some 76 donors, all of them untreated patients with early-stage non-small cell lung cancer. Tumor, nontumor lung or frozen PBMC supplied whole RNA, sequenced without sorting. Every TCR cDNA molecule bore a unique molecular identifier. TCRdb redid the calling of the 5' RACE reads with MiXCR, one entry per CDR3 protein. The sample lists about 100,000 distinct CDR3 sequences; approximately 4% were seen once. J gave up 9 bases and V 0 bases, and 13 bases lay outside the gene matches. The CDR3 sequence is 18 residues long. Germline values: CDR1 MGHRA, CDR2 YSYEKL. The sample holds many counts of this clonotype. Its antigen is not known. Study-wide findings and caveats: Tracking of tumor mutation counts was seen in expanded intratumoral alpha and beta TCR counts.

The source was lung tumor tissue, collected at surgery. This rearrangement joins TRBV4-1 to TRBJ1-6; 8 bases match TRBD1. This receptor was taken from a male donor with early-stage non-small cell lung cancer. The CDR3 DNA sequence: TGCGCCAGCAGCCAAGATCAGCCAGGGGGCGCAGGAAGTTCACCCCTCCACTTT. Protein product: CASSQDQPGGAGSSPLHF.